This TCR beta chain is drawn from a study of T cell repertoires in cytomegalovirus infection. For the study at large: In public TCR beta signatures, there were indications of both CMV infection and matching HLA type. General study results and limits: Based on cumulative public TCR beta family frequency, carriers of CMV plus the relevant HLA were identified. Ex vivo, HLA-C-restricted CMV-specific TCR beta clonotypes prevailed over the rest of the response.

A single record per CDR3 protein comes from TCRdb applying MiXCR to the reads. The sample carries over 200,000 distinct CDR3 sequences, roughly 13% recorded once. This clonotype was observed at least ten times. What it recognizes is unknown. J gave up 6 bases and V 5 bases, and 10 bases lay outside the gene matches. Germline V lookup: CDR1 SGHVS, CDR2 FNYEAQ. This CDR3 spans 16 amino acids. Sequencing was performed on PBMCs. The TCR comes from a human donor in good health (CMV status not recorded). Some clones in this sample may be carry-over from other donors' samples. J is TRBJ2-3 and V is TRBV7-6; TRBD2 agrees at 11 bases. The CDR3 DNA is TGTGCCAGCAGCGCCGGACTAGCGGGTGCAACTGATACGCAGTATTTT. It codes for CASSAGLAGATDTQYF.